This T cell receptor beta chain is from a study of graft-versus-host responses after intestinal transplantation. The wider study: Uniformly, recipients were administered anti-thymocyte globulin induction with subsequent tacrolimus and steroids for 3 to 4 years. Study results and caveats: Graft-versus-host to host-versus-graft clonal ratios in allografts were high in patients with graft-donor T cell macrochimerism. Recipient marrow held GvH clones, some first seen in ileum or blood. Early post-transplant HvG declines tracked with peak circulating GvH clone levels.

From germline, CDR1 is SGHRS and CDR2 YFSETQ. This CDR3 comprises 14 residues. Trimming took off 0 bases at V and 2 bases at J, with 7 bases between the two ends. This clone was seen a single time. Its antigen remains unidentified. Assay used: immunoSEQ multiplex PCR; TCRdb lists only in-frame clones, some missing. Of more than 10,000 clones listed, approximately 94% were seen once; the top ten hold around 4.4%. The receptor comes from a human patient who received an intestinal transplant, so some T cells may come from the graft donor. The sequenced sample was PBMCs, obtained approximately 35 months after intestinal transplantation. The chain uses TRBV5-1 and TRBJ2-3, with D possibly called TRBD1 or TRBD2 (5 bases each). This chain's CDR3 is CASSLEGTTDTQYF. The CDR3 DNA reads TGCGCCAGCAGCTTGGAGGGGACCACAGATACGCAGTATTTT.